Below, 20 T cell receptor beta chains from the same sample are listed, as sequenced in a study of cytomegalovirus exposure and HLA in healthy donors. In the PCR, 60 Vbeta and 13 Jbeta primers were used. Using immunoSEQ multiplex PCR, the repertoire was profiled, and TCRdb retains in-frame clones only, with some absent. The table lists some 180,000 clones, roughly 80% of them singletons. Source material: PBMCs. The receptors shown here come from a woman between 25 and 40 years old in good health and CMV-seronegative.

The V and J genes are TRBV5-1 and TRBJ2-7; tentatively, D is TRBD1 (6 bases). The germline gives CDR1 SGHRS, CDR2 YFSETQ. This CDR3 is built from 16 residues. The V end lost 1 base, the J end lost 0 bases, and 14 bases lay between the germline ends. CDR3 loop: CASSLFQGTNSYEQYF. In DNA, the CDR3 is TGCGCCAGCAGCTTGTTTCAGGGGACGAACTCCTACGAGCAGTACTTC.

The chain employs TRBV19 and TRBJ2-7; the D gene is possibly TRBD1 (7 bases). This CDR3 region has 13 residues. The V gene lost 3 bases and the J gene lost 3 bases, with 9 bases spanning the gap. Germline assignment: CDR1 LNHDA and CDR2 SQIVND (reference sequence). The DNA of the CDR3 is TGTGCCAGTAGTATGCGGGACAGCTACGAGCAGTACTTC. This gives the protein CASSMRDSYEQYF.

CDR3 in DNA: TGTGCCACCAGCAGAGGTTCGACTAGCGGGGTCCGCGAGCAGTACTTC. The encoded protein is CATSRGSTSGVREQYF. This chain connects TRBV15 to TRBJ2-7, with 11 positions matching TRBD2. After removal of 1 base from V and 6 bases from J, the junction contained 8 bases not matched to a gene. This CDR3 region has 16 residues. Germline CDR1 and CDR2: LNHNV and YYDKDF (reference sequence).

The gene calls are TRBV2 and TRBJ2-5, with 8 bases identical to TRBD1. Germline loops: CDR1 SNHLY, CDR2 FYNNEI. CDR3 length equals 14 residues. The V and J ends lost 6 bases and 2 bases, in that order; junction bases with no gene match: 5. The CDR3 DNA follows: TGTGCCAGCAGGTGGACAGGGCCGCAAGAGACCCAGTACTTC. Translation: CASRWTGPQETQYF.

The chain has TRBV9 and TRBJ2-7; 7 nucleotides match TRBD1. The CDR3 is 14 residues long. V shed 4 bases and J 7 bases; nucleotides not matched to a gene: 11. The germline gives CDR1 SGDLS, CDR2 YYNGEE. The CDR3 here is CASSPPPGGGEQYF. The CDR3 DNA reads TGTGCCAGCAGCCCCCCCCCAGGGGGTGGGGAGCAGTACTTC.

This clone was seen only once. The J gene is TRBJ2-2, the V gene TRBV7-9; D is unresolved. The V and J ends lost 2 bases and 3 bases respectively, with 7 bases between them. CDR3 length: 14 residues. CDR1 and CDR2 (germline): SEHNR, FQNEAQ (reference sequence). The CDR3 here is CASSLSTDTGELFF. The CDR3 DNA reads TGTGCCAGCAGCTTATCGACTGACACCGGGGAGCTGTTTTTT.

The CDR3 DNA sequence: TGTGCCAGCATGGAGTTAATACGATCACCCCTCCACTTT. Translation: CASMELIRSPLHF. J is TRBJ1-6 and V is TRBV2; D is ambiguous. Germline CDR1 is SNHLY and CDR2 is FYNNEI. CDR3 length: 13 residues. Trimming shortened V by 7 bases and J by 10 bases, and 14 bases separated the two germline ends.

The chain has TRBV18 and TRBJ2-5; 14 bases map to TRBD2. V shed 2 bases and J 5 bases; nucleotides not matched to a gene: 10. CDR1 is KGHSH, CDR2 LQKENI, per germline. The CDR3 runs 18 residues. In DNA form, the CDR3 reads TGTGCCAGCTCACCAGTATTTGGGACTAGCGGGAGATCGGAGACCCAGTACTTC. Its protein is CASSPVFGTSGRSETQYF.

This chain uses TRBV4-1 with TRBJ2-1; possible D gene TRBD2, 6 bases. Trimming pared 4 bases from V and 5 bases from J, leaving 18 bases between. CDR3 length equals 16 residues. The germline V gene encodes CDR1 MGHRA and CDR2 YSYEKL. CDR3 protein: CASSPQTGDLNNEQFF. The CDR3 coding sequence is TGCGCCAGCAGCCCCCAAACGGGGGATCTTAACAATGAGCAGTTCTTC.

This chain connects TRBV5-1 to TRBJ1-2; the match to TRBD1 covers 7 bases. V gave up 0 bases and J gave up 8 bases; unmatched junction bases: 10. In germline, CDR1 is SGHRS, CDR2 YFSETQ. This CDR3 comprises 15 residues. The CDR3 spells CASSLAQGLSMGYTF. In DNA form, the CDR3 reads TGCGCCAGCAGCTTGGCACAGGGGTTATCGATGGGCTACACCTTC.

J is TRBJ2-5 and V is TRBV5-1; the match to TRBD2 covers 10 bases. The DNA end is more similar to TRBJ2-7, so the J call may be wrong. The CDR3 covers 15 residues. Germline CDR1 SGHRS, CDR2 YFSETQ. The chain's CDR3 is CASSFGAGGIYEQYF. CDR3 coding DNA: TGCGCCAGCAGCTTTGGAGCGGGGGGGATCTACGAGCAGTACTTC.

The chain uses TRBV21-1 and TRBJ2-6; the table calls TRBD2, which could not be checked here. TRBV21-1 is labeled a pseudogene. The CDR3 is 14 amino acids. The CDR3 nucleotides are TGTGCCAGCTCTCGCACTCCTGGGGCCAACGTCCTGACTTTC. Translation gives CASSRTPGANVLTF.

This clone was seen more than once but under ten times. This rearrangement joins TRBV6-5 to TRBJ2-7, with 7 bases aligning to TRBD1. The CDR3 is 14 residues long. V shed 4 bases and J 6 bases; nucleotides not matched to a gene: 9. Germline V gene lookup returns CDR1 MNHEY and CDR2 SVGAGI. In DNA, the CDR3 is TGTGCCAGCAGTTTAGGGCGACAGGGAACCGAGCAGTACTTC. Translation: CASSLGRQGTEQYF.

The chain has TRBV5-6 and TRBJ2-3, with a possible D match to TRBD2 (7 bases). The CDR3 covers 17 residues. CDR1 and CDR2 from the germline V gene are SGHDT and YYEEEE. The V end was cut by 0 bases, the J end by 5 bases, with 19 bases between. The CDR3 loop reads CASSLGRGGVSKDTQYF. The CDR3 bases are TGTGCCAGCAGCTTGGGTAGGGGGGGAGTGTCCAAAGATACGCAGTATTTT. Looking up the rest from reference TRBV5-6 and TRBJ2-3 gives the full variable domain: DAGVTQSPTHLIKTRGQQVTLRCSPKSGHDTVSWYQQALGQGPQFIFQYYEEEERQRGNFPDRFSGHQFPNYSSELNVNALLLGDSALYLCASSLGRGGVSKDTQYFGPGTRLTVL.

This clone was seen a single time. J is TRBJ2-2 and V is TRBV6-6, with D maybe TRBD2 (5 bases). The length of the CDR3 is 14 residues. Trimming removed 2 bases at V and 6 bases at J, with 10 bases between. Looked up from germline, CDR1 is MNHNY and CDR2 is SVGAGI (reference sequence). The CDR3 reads CASSYDGESGELFF. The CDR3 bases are TGTGCCAGCAGTTACGATGGGGAGTCCGGGGAGCTGTTTTTT.

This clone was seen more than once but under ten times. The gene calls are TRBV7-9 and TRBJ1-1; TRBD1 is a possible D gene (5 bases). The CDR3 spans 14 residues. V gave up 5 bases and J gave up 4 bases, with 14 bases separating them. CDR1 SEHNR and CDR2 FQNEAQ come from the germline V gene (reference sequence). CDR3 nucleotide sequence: TGTGCCAGCAGCGGGCGGGGCAGGTTCACTGAAGCTTTCTTT. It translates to CASSGRGRFTEAFF.

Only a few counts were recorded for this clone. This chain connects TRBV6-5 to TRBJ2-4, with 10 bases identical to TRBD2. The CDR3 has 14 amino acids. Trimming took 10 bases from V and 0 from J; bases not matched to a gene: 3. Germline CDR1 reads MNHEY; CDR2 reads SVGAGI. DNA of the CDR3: TGTGCCACCCAGCGGGGGGGAGCCAAAAACATTCAGTACTTC. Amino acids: CATQRGGAKNIQYF.

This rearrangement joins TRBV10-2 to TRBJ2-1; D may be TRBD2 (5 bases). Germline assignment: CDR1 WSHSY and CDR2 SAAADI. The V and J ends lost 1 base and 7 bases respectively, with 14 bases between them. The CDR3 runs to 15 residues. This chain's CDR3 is CASSELAGLRNEQFF. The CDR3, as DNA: TGCGCCAGCAGTGAGTTGGCGGGCCTAAGGAATGAGCAGTTCTTC.

The CDR3 DNA reads as TGCGCCAGCAGCCTATCTACAGGGGACACCGGGGAGCTGTTTTTT. Translated: CASSLSTGDTGELFF. This rearrangement joins TRBV5-1 to TRBJ2-2; 7 nucleotides match TRBD1. After removal of 4 bases from V and 3 bases from J, the junction contained 6 bases not matched to a gene. The germline CDR1 and CDR2 sequences are SGHRS and YFSETQ. The CDR3 is 15 amino acids.

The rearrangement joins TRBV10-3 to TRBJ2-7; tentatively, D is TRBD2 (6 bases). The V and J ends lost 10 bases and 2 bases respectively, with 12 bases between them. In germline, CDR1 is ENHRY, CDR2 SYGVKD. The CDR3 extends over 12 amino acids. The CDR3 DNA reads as TGTGCCACCCAGGACTACCCCTACGAGCAGTACTTC. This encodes CATQDYPYEQYF.